A selection of T cell receptor beta chains follows, all from one sample in a study of shared clonotypes between healthy human individuals. Clones were sequenced by immunoSEQ multiplex PCR, and TCRdb holds only the in-frame ones, with some missing. The sample contains approximately 530,000 clones, 96% of which appear only once. Specimen: naive CD4+ T cells sorted from blood. The receptors derive from a woman in her thirties in good health. Both conserved end residues are part of each CDR3. Each record gives: CDR3 DNA, CDR3 protein, clone size, D gene, J gene, V gene. The D gene is left open where the match is weak. Not every row has a clone size; where given, it reads once, few, many or a size class.

CDR3 DNA: TGTGCCAGCAGCCCGGAGTGGGGACTAGCGGGAGGGCCTGCCTACGAGCAGTACTTC
CDR3 protein: CASSPEWGLAGGPAYEQYF
clone size: once
D gene: TRBD2
J gene: TRBJ2-7
V gene: TRBV7-9

CDR3 DNA: TGTGCCAGCTCACCGGGACTAGCGGGGATGAGGTACGAGCAGTACTTC
CDR3 protein: CASSPGLAGMRYEQYF
clone size: .
D gene: TRBD2
J gene: TRBJ2-7
V gene: TRBV18

CDR3 DNA: TGTGCCAGCAGTTACTCACGGGGTGTAACCGGGGAGCTGTTTTTT
CDR3 protein: CASSYSRGVTGELFF
clone size: once
D gene: .
J gene: TRBJ2-2
V gene: TRBV6-5

CDR3 DNA: TGTGCCAGCATAACGGCGGTTGAAGCTTTCTTT
CDR3 protein: CASITAVEAFF
clone size: once
D gene: .
J gene: TRBJ1-1
V gene: TRBV2

CDR3 DNA: TGTGCCAGCAGCGCGTTCCTTTCCTACGAGCAGTACTTC
CDR3 protein: CASSAFLSYEQYF
clone size: .
D gene: .
J gene: TRBJ2-7
V gene: TRBV7-8

CDR3 DNA: TGTGCCAGCAGCTTAGCGGCGGGGCTGAACACTGAAGCTTTCTTT
CDR3 protein: CASSLAAGLNTEAFF
clone size: .
D gene: .
J gene: TRBJ1-1
V gene: TRBV7-9

CDR3 DNA: TGTGCCAGCAGCTTGGGCAGCAGCCAAGAGACCCAGTACTTC
CDR3 protein: CASSLGSSQETQYF
clone size: .
D gene: .
J gene: TRBJ2-5
V gene: TRBV5-4

CDR3 DNA: TGTGCCAGCAGTTCTAGCGGGAGGTCCTACGAGCAGTACTTC
CDR3 protein: CASSSSGRSYEQYF
clone size: .
D gene: TRBD2
J gene: TRBJ2-7
V gene: TRBV6-5

CDR3 DNA: TGCAGCGTTGAACATCTCAACTCTGGAAACACCATATATTTT
CDR3 protein: CSVEHLNSGNTIYF
clone size: .
D gene: .
J gene: TRBJ1-3
V gene: TRBV29-1

CDR3 DNA: TGTGCTTGTACCGACAGGGGAGATCAGCCCCAGCATTTT
CDR3 protein: CACTDRGDQPQHF
clone size: .
D gene: TRBD1
J gene: TRBJ1-5
V gene: TRBV6-6

CDR3 DNA: TGTGCCAGCAGTGAATTAGTCAATGAGCAGTTCTTC
CDR3 protein: CASSELVNEQFF
clone size: .
D gene: .
J gene: TRBJ2-1
V gene: TRBV25-1

CDR3 DNA: TGTGCCAGCAGCCAAGATCCCCCGGGGAGGCGGGCTAACTATGGCTACACCTTC
CDR3 protein: CASSQDPPGRRANYGYTF
clone size: .
D gene: .
J gene: TRBJ1-2
V gene: TRBV4-2

CDR3 DNA: TGTGCCAGCAGCTTAAAGGCGGGGGGGAACACTGAAGCTTTCTTT
CDR3 protein: CASSLKAGGNTEAFF
clone size: .
D gene: .
J gene: TRBJ1-1
V gene: TRBV7-9

CDR3 DNA: TGTGCCTGGAGTGACGAGGCGGGTCAGCCCCAGCATTTT
CDR3 protein: CAWSDEAGQPQHF
clone size: .
D gene: .
J gene: TRBJ1-5
V gene: TRBV30

CDR3 DNA: TGTGCCAGCTCCCCTACATCGGCCCAGGGTCGGTTCTTC
CDR3 protein: CASSPTSAQGRFF
clone size: .
D gene: .
J gene: TRBJ2-1
V gene: TRBV18

CDR3 DNA: TGCGCCAGCAGCCAAGATCGAGCGGGAGGTCGCACAGATACGCAGTATTTT
CDR3 protein: CASSQDRAGGRTDTQYF
clone size: .
D gene: TRBD2
J gene: TRBJ2-3
V gene: TRBV4-1

CDR3 DNA: TGTGCCAGCAGCGTTCGGTGGGCTGAAGCTTTCTTT
CDR3 protein: CASSVRWAEAFF
clone size: .
D gene: .
J gene: TRBJ1-1
V gene: TRBV7-2

CDR3 DNA: TGTGCCAGCAGCTTAGCGAGGGCAGCTCATCAGCCCCAGCATTTT
CDR3 protein: CASSLARAAHQPQHF
clone size: .
D gene: .
J gene: TRBJ1-5
V gene: TRBV7-8

CDR3 DNA: TGTGCCAGCAGCTCGCAACGCGAGAACACCGGGGAGCTGTTTTTT
CDR3 protein: CASSSQRENTGELFF
clone size: .
D gene: .
J gene: TRBJ2-2
V gene: TRBV7-3

CDR3 DNA: TGCGCCAGCAGTCAACGGGGAAGCTCCTACGAGCAGTACTTC
CDR3 protein: CASSQRGSSYEQYF
clone size: .
D gene: .
J gene: TRBJ2-7
V gene: TRBV23-1

CDR3 DNA: TGTGCCAGCAGCCCGATTACGGGGGATGAGCAGTTCTTC
CDR3 protein: CASSPITGDEQFF
clone size: once
D gene: .
J gene: TRBJ2-1
V gene: TRBV11-2

CDR3 DNA: TGTGCCAGCTCACTATCGCCAGGGGAACAGTACTTC
CDR3 protein: CASSLSPGEQYF
clone size: .
D gene: .
J gene: TRBJ2-5
V gene: TRBV18

CDR3 DNA: TGTGCCAGCAGCCTTAAGCCCACAGGTACAACTAATGAAAAACTGTTTTTT
CDR3 protein: CASSLKPTGTTNEKLFF
clone size: once
D gene: .
J gene: TRBJ1-4
V gene: TRBV5-4

CDR3 DNA: TGTGCCAGCAGTCGAATAGGGGATTCTGGAAACACCATATATTTT
CDR3 protein: CASSRIGDSGNTIYF
clone size: .
D gene: .
J gene: TRBJ1-3
V gene: TRBV6-6

CDR3 DNA: TGCGCCAGCAGCTTGGCGGCTAGCGGGATAGGGGAGCAGTTCTTC
CDR3 protein: CASSLAASGIGEQFF
clone size: .
D gene: TRBD2
J gene: TRBJ2-1
V gene: TRBV5-1

CDR3 DNA: TGTGCCAGCAGCTTGGTTCGAATAGAGACCCAGTACTTC
CDR3 protein: CASSLVRIETQYF
clone size: .
D gene: .
J gene: TRBJ2-5
V gene: TRBV5-8

CDR3 DNA: TGTGCCAGCAGCCCGACAGCGAACACTGAAGCTTTCTTT
CDR3 protein: CASSPTANTEAFF
clone size: .
D gene: .
J gene: TRBJ1-1
V gene: TRBV11-1

CDR3 DNA: TGTGCCAGCAGCCCGGGACAATGGGTCTACGAGCAGTACTTC
CDR3 protein: CASSPGQWVYEQYF
clone size: .
D gene: .
J gene: TRBJ2-7
V gene: TRBV28

CDR3 DNA: TGTGCCAGCGCGGGACTTGGGGCCAACGTCCTGACTTTC
CDR3 protein: CASAGLGANVLTF
clone size: .
D gene: .
J gene: TRBJ2-6
V gene: TRBV2

CDR3 DNA: TGTGCCAGCAGTACCGATTGGGATGAGCAGTTCTTC
CDR3 protein: CASSTDWDEQFF
clone size: .
D gene: .
J gene: TRBJ2-1
V gene: TRBV6-5

CDR3 DNA: TGTGCCAGCAGTGAACCGGGGGGGCCAGGAAACACCATATATTTT
CDR3 protein: CASSEPGGPGNTIYF
clone size: .
D gene: .
J gene: TRBJ1-3
V gene: TRBV6-1

CDR3 DNA: TGTGCCAGCAGTGCGTCAGCTCACCCCAATCAGCCCCAGCATTTT
CDR3 protein: CASSASAHPNQPQHF
clone size: .
D gene: .
J gene: TRBJ1-5
V gene: TRBV6-1

CDR3 DNA: TGCGCCAGCAGAACCTCCTCTGGCTACACCTTC
CDR3 protein: CASRTSSGYTF
clone size: .
D gene: .
J gene: TRBJ1-2
V gene: TRBV10-2

CDR3 DNA: TGCGCCAGCAGCCAGGGACTAGCGGGAGGGCCCGATACGCAGTATTTT
CDR3 protein: CASSQGLAGGPDTQYF
clone size: .
D gene: TRBD2
J gene: TRBJ2-3
V gene: TRBV5-1

CDR3 DNA: TGTGCCATCAGTGAGTCGATGGGGCTCCCAGGGGGTCAGCCCCAGCATTTT
CDR3 protein: CAISESMGLPGGQPQHF
clone size: once
D gene: TRBD1
J gene: TRBJ1-5
V gene: TRBV10-3

CDR3 DNA: TGCGCCAGCAGCCACCTCCCCTCCAGCGGGAGTTACGAGCAGTACTTC
CDR3 protein: CASSHLPSSGSYEQYF
clone size: .
D gene: TRBD2
J gene: TRBJ2-7
V gene: TRBV5-1

CDR3 DNA: TGTGCCAGCAGCTTAAGTCACATCACAGATACGCAGTATTTT
CDR3 protein: CASSLSHITDTQYF
clone size: .
D gene: .
J gene: TRBJ2-3
V gene: TRBV5-5

CDR3 DNA: TGTGCCAGCAGTGATACTAGCGGGCTCTGGGAGCAGTACTTC
CDR3 protein: CASSDTSGLWEQYF
clone size: .
D gene: TRBD2
J gene: TRBJ2-5
V gene: TRBV6-5

CDR3 DNA: TGCGCCAGCAGGAGCTACTCATATGATGAGCAGTTCTTC
CDR3 protein: CASRSYSYDEQFF
clone size: once
D gene: .
J gene: TRBJ2-1
V gene: TRBV5-1

CDR3 DNA: TGTGCCAGCAGTCAAACTGTCGGGGGCTATGGCTACACCTTC
CDR3 protein: CASSQTVGGYGYTF
clone size: .
D gene: .
J gene: TRBJ1-2
V gene: TRBV28

CDR3 DNA: TGTGCCAGCAGCTTAGGAGGGATCAGCAATCAGCCCCAGCATTTT
CDR3 protein: CASSLGGISNQPQHF
clone size: once
D gene: .
J gene: TRBJ1-5
V gene: TRBV7-2

CDR3 DNA: TGCACCAGCAGCCAAGATCGGAAAAGCACCCAAATGTTTCAGCCCCAGCATTTT
CDR3 protein: CTSSQDRKSTQMFQPQHF
clone size: .
D gene: .
J gene: TRBJ1-5
V gene: TRBV1

CDR3 DNA: TGCGCCAGCAGTAAACAGGTCGAATCCACAGATACGCAGTATTTT
CDR3 protein: CASSKQVESTDTQYF
clone size: .
D gene: .
J gene: TRBJ2-3
V gene: TRBV10-1

CDR3 DNA: TGTGCCTGGAGTGAGCCTCGGGGCTACACCTTC
CDR3 protein: CAWSEPRGYTF
clone size: .
D gene: .
J gene: TRBJ1-2
V gene: TRBV30

CDR3 DNA: TGTGCCAGCAGCGACCGGGCCCATACAGATACGCAGTATTTT
CDR3 protein: CASSDRAHTDTQYF
clone size: .
D gene: .
J gene: TRBJ2-3
V gene: TRBV11-3

CDR3 DNA: TGTGCCAGCAGTTTCGGGGGCCCCACAGATACGCAGTATTTT
CDR3 protein: CASSFGGPTDTQYF
clone size: .
D gene: .
J gene: TRBJ2-3
V gene: TRBV6-6

CDR3 DNA: TGTGCCAGCAGCCCTCAAGCGGGGAGCTACAATGAGCAGTTCTTC
CDR3 protein: CASSPQAGSYNEQFF
clone size: .
D gene: TRBD2
J gene: TRBJ2-1
V gene: TRBV11-3

CDR3 DNA: TGTGCCAGCAGCTTCGACCTCTCTGGAAACACCATATATTTT
CDR3 protein: CASSFDLSGNTIYF
clone size: few
D gene: .
J gene: TRBJ1-3
V gene: TRBV5-5

CDR3 DNA: TGTGCCAGTAGTACTAGCGGGAGTCGCTACGAGCAGTACTTC
CDR3 protein: CASSTSGSRYEQYF
clone size: .
D gene: TRBD2
J gene: TRBJ2-7
V gene: TRBV19

CDR3 DNA: TGTGCCAGCAGATCCCCGACGGCGAACACTGAAGCTTTCTTT
CDR3 protein: CASRSPTANTEAFF
clone size: .
D gene: .
J gene: TRBJ1-1
V gene: TRBV6-5

CDR3 DNA: TGTGCCAGCAGCTTAGACGCAGATACGCAGTATTTT
CDR3 protein: CASSLDADTQYF
clone size: .
D gene: .
J gene: TRBJ2-3
V gene: TRBV7-2

CDR3 DNA: TGTGCCAGCAGTGAAGGATGGGCAGGGGGAAATCAGCCCCAGCATTTT
CDR3 protein: CASSEGWAGGNQPQHF
clone size: .
D gene: TRBD1
J gene: TRBJ1-5
V gene: TRBV2

CDR3 DNA: TGTGCCAGCACCGCCCGACAGGGAGTAGCCAAAAACATTCAGTACTTC
CDR3 protein: CASTARQGVAKNIQYF
clone size: .
D gene: TRBD1
J gene: TRBJ2-4
V gene: TRBV2

CDR3 DNA: TGTGCCACCAGCAGAAATACAGGGGGTGTGGGTGAAAAACTGTTTTTT
CDR3 protein: CATSRNTGGVGEKLFF
clone size: .
D gene: TRBD1
J gene: TRBJ1-4
V gene: TRBV15

CDR3 DNA: TGTGCCAGCAGCCGACCAGGGACAGGACCTAACTATGGCTACACCTTC
CDR3 protein: CASSRPGTGPNYGYTF
clone size: .
D gene: TRBD1
J gene: TRBJ1-2
V gene: TRBV5-6

CDR3 DNA: TGTGCCAGCAGCCCAGACAGCGGTCGCTCCTACGAGCAGTACTTC
CDR3 protein: CASSPDSGRSYEQYF
clone size: .
D gene: .
J gene: TRBJ2-7
V gene: TRBV7-9

CDR3 DNA: TGTGCCAGCTCACACGAGACTAGACCTGAAGAGACCCAGTACTTC
CDR3 protein: CASSHETRPEETQYF
clone size: .
D gene: .
J gene: TRBJ2-5
V gene: TRBV18

CDR3 DNA: TGTGCCAGCAGCCCGGGGGAGCCCTTGTTAGGAAAACTGTTTTTT
CDR3 protein: CASSPGEPLLGKLFF
clone size: .
D gene: .
J gene: TRBJ1-4
V gene: TRBV14

CDR3 DNA: TGTGCCAGTAGTATGAGGCTAGCGGGACGGGGAGGAGAGACCCAGTACTTC
CDR3 protein: CASSMRLAGRGGETQYF
clone size: .
D gene: TRBD2
J gene: TRBJ2-5
V gene: TRBV19

CDR3 DNA: TGTGCCAGCAGTTCGGAAGGGGGCCTCCTTAACTATGGCTACACCTTC
CDR3 protein: CASSSEGGLLNYGYTF
clone size: .
D gene: TRBD1
J gene: TRBJ1-2
V gene: TRBV28